These T cell receptor beta chains were read from a single sample in a study of CD8 T cells in ankylosing spondylitis. TCRdb processed the 5' RACE reads anew with MiXCR; each CDR3 protein has one entry. The sample records nearly 250,000 distinct CDR3 sequences, roughly a third being singletons. Sample: blood, either unsorted or a sorted T cell fraction (not recorded which). All receptors come from a male donor with ankylosing spondylitis or in good health (not recorded which). Each CDR3 is given with its conserved first and last residue. A D gene is named only where the DNA matches it firmly. Where a row states a size, it is once, few, many or the class of an expanded clone; other rows omit it.

-,TRBJ2-2,TRBV27,few,CASSLSSYNTGELFF,TGTGCCAGCAGTTTATCGTCCTATAACACCGGGGAGCTGTTTTTT
-,TRBJ2-5,TRBV12-3/TRBV12-4,few,CASSPRLYQETQYF,TGTGCCAGCAGTCCCCGACTATACCAAGAGACCCAGTACTTC
-,TRBJ1-2,TRBV5-1,-,CASSLQINYGYTF,TGCGCCAGCAGCTTGCAGATTAACTATGGCTACACCTTC
-,TRBJ1-4,TRBV7-6,-,CASSFGEQKLFF,TGTGCCAGCAGCTTTGGCGAGCAAAAACTGTTTTTT
TRBD2,TRBJ2-1,TRBV12-3/TRBV12-4,-,CASSTSGGGWEQFF,TGTGCCAGCAGCACTAGCGGGGGGGGTTGGGAGCAGTTCTTC
-,TRBJ2-3,TRBV7-2,-,CASSLAVAGDWSGSDTQYF,TGTGCCAGCAGCTTAGCTGTCGCGGGTGACTGGTCGGGGTCAGATACGCAGTATTTT
TRBD2,TRBJ2-2,TRBV20-1,-,CSAREGGGTGELFF,TGCAGTGCTAGAGAAGGCGGGGGCACCGGGGAGCTGTTTTTT
TRBD2,TRBJ2-5,TRBV20-1,-,CSAWGRAGGERETQYF,TGCAGTGCTTGGGGCCGAGCGGGGGGCGAGAGAGAGACCCAGTACTTC
TRBD2,TRBJ2-2,TRBV20-1,few,CSAQLRTSGNTGELFF,TGCAGTGCTCAACTCAGGACTAGCGGAAACACCGGGGAGCTGTTTTTT
TRBD1,TRBJ2-1,TRBV24-1,-,CATSDLLDRASYNEQFF,TGTGCCACCAGTGATTTATTGGACAGGGCTTCCTACAATGAGCAGTTCTTC
-,TRBJ2-5,TRBV28,few,CASNAWEETQYF,TGTGCCAGCAATGCGTGGGAAGAGACCCAGTACTTC
TRBD1,TRBJ2-3,TRBV20-1,few,CSAKRQGPDTQYF,TGCAGTGCTAAGAGACAGGGGCCAGATACGCAGTATTTT
-,TRBJ2-2,TRBV6-2/TRBV6-3,-,CASSPTSDTGELFF,TGTGCCAGCAGTCCGACTAGTGACACCGGGGAGCTGTTTTTT
-,TRBJ1-6,TRBV12-3/TRBV12-4,few,CASSSPPGLRNSPLHF,TGTGCCAGCAGTTCCCCGCCGGGACTGCGTAATTCACCCCTCCACTTT
-,TRBJ2-5,TRBV12-3/TRBV12-4,few,CASSLSQPETQYF,TGTGCCAGCAGTTTATCCCAGCCCGAGACCCAGTACTTC
-,TRBJ2-4,TRBV12-3/TRBV12-4,-,CASSLALGYGNIQYF,TGTGCCAGCAGTTTAGCGTTGGGGTACGGAAACATTCAGTACTTC
TRBD1,TRBJ2-3,TRBV20-1,-,CSARGRDRGWADTQYF,TGCAGTGCTAGAGGCCGGGACAGGGGGTGGGCAGATACGCAGTATTTT
-,TRBJ2-1,TRBV18,-,CASSPIGGLEQFF,TGTGCCAGCTCACCAATCGGGGGTCTAGAGCAGTTCTTC
-,TRBJ2-7,TRBV15,-,CATSRDRGPAYEQYF,TGTGCCACCAGCAGAGATAGAGGTCCGGCCTACGAGCAGTACTTC
-,TRBJ1-1,TRBV12-3/TRBV12-4,few,CATSGAGTEAFF,TGTGCCACGTCAGGGGCTGGCACTGAAGCTTTCTTT
-,TRBJ1-6,TRBV12-3/TRBV12-4,-,CASSLGTVRPPLHF,TGTGCCAGCAGTCTCGGGACGGTGCGTCCACCCCTCCACTTT
-,TRBJ2-7,TRBV4-2,few,CASSQEAGSYEQYF,TGTGCCAGCAGCCAAGAGGCCGGATCCTACGAGCAGTACTTC
-,TRBJ1-2,TRBV7-9,-,CASSLDPHYGYTF,TGTGCCAGCAGCTTAGATCCGCACTATGGCTACACCTTC
TRBD2,TRBJ2-1,TRBV3-1,few,CASSQSTSLGQFF,TGTGCCAGCAGCCAATCGACTAGCCTTGGACAGTTCTTC
-,TRBJ1-3,TRBV20-1,few,CSARDPRTDGNTIYF,TGCAGTGCTAGAGATCCTAGGACAGACGGAAACACCATATATTTT
-,TRBJ2-1,TRBV12-3/TRBV12-4,-,CASRSLLGAYNEQFF,TGTGCCAGCAGATCCCTCCTGGGCGCCTACAATGAGCAGTTCTTC
TRBD2,TRBJ2-5,TRBV6-1,-,CAIRSSGGAGETQYF,TGTGCCATCCGCTCTAGCGGGGGGGCCGGGGAGACCCAGTACTTC
TRBD2,TRBJ2-5,TRBV20-1,-,CSAPPSGREETQYF,TGCAGTGCTCCCCCGTCGGGGCGGGAGGAGACCCAGTACTTC
-,TRBJ2-5,TRBV7-2,once,CASSSMGETQYF,TGTGCCAGCAGCTCGATGGGGGAGACCCAGTACTTC
TRBD1,TRBJ2-7,TRBV5-1,once,CASRQGAMNEQYF,TGCGCCAGCAGACAGGGGGCGATGAACGAGCAGTACTTC
-,TRBJ1-2,TRBV29-1,many,CSVDAGEDNYGYTF,TGCAGCGTTGATGCAGGGGAGGATAACTATGGCTACACCTTC
-,TRBJ2-5,TRBV18,many,CASSQGEETQYF,TGTGCCAGCTCACAGGGGGAAGAGACCCAGTACTTC
-,TRBJ1-1,TRBV12-3/TRBV12-4,-,CASSLRAETFF,TGTGCCAGCAGTTTACGGGCTGAGACTTTCTTT
TRBD1,TRBJ1-1,TRBV28,-,CASSWTGNTEAFF,TGTGCCAGCAGCTGGACAGGGAACACTGAAGCTTTCTTT
-,TRBJ1-1,TRBV6-1,-,CASRLEQGNTEAFF,TGTGCCAGCAGACTAGAACAGGGGAACACTGAAGCTTTCTTT
-,TRBJ2-6,TRBV15,-,CATSRGDWTSGANVLTF,TGTGCCACCAGCAGAGGTGATTGGACCTCTGGGGCCAACGTCCTGACTTTC
-,TRBJ2-2,TRBV10-3,once,CAIRAGGPNTGELFF,TGTGCCATCAGGGCCGGGGGGCCGAACACCGGGGAGCTGTTTTTT
TRBD2,TRBJ2-7,TRBV20-1,-,CSAENVAGGDHEQYF,TGCAGTGCTGAAAACGTAGCGGGGGGTGACCACGAGCAGTACTTC
TRBD1,TRBJ2-7,TRBV29-1,-,CSVDDRGKEQYF,TGCAGCGTTGACGACAGGGGAAAAGAGCAGTACTTC
-,TRBJ2-7,TRBV7-2,-,CASSLTVEQYF,TGTGCCAGCAGCTTAACCGTCGAGCAGTACTTC
TRBD1,TRBJ1-2,TRBV12-3/TRBV12-4,-,CASTFTGQGHGYTF,TGTGCCAGCACCTTCACCGGACAGGGACATGGCTACACCTTC